The 18 T cell receptor beta chains listed next were all sequenced from one sample in a study of cytomegalovirus exposure and HLA in healthy donors. The primer mix had 60 Vbeta and 13 Jbeta primers. Repertoires were generated with immunoSEQ multiplex PCR, while TCRdb's copy carries only in-frame clones and drops some. The table lists almost 200,000 clones, about 85% of them singletons. The sequenced sample was PBMCs. These receptors were collected from a male donor in good health and CMV-seropositive.

The CDR3 DNA reads as TGTGCCAGCAGTCTTTTGGCTCATAGCACAGATACGCAGTATTTT. Translation gives CASSLLAHSTDTQYF. This chain links TRBV6-5 with TRBJ2-3; D is uncertain. Germline CDR1 is MNHEY and CDR2 is SVGAGI. The V gene lost 5 bases and the J gene lost 0 bases, with 12 bases spanning the gap. This CDR3 is built from 15 residues.

As to this clone: A junction boundary mismatches the germline segment, possibly from a read error. CDR3 sequence (DNA): TGCGCCAGCAGCCACCCGGGGGATGAGCAGTACTTC. Its protein product is CASSHPGDEQYF. The chain has TRBV5-4 and TRBJ2-7, with a tentative D call TRBD2 (6 bases). There are 12 residues in the CDR3. Germline CDR1 is SGHNT and CDR2 is YYREEE (reference sequence). Full variable domain (rest looked up from reference TRBV5-4 and TRBJ2-7): ETGVTQSPTHLIKTRGQQVTLRCSSQSGHNTVSWYQQALGQGPQFIFQYYREEENGRGNFPPRFSGLQFPNYSSELNVNALELDDSALYLCASSHPGDEQYFGPGTRLTVT.

This clone came up a few times. The V and J genes are TRBV12-5 and TRBJ1-1; D unclear. CDR1 is LGHNT, CDR2 FRNRAP, per germline. This CDR3 spans 15 amino acids. V gave up 5 bases and J gave up 4 bases, with 17 bases separating them. The CDR3 spells CASGPQDPGITEAFF. DNA of the CDR3: TGTGCTAGTGGTCCCCAGGACCCCGGGATCACTGAAGCTTTCTTT.

V usage is TRBV11-2 and J usage is TRBJ1-4; D gene ambiguous. Germline V CDR1 and CDR2: SGHAT, FQNNGV. V was pared by 5 bases and J by 3 bases, with 19 bases between. The length of the CDR3 is 17 residues. The CDR3 loop reads CASSPHLSAGSNEKLFF. CDR3 in DNA: TGTGCCAGCAGCCCCCACCTGTCAGCAGGCTCTAATGAAAAACTGTTTTTT.

The chain uses TRBV19 and TRBJ1-1; D perhaps matches TRBD1 (6 bases). This CDR3 region has 14 residues. Germline CDR1 and CDR2: LNHDA and SQIVND (reference sequence). The V end was cut by 8 bases, the J end by 7 bases, with 20 bases between. CDR3 in amino acids: CASLTTRGGVEAFF. CDR3 in DNA: TGTGCCAGTCTGACGACCCGAGGGGGGGTTGAAGCTTTCTTT. The full variable domain, with the rest looked up from reference TRBV19 and TRBJ1-1, is DGGITQSPKYLFRKEGQNVTLSCEQNLNHDAMYWYRQDPGQGLRLIYYSQIVNDFQKGDIAEGYSVSREKKESFPLTVTSAQKNPTAFYLCASLTTRGGVEAFFGQGTRLTVV.

DNA of the CDR3: TGTGCCAGCGCTGGACTAGGGGGTTCCGGGGAGCTGTTTTTT. Amino acids: CASAGLGGSGELFF. This rearrangement joins TRBV6-5 to TRBJ2-2; tentative D call: TRBD2 (7 bases). Germline V gene sequence: CDR1 MNHEY, CDR2 SVGAGI. The length of the CDR3 is 14 residues. The V and J ends lost 8 bases and 6 bases respectively, with 16 bases between them.

This clone showed up just a few times. The V call is TRBV27, the J call TRBJ1-4, with D possibly TRBD1 on 5 matching bases. This CDR3 has 15 residues. Trimming took off 5 bases at V and 0 bases at J, with 10 bases between the two ends. Germline-derived CDR1 and CDR2 are MNHEY and SMNVEV (reference sequence). The CDR3 region has the DNA TGTGCCAGCAGTGCCCAGGGTACAACTAATGAAAAACTGTTTTTT. This gives the protein CASSAQGTTNEKLFF.

The gene calls are TRBV9 and TRBJ2-1; 13 bases fit TRBD2. Germline V gene data show CDR1 as SGDLS and CDR2 as YYNGEE. V trimming: 3 bases; J trimming: 8 bases; junction bases outside the gene matches: 14. This CDR3 has 18 residues. As DNA, the CDR3 is TGTGCCAGCAGCGGGGGCGGACTAGCGGGAGTTAGACTGGATGAGCAGTTCTTC. This encodes CASSGGGLAGVRLDEQFF.

J is TRBJ1-5 and V is TRBV7-9; D might be TRBD1 (5 bases). The CDR3 runs to 16 residues. V gave up 1 base and J gave up 0 bases, with 10 bases separating them. Per germline, CDR1 SEHNR and CDR2 FQNEAQ (reference sequence). CDR3 sequence reads: CASSLGQMHSNQPQHF. The DNA for the CDR3 is TGTGCCAGCAGCTTAGGACAGATGCATAGCAATCAGCCCCAGCATTTT.

The chain employs TRBV7-3 and TRBJ2-5; 9 bases align to TRBD2. The junction had 12 bases not matched to a gene; V was cut back by 2 bases and J by 5 bases. Germline CDR1 reads SGHTA; CDR2 reads FQGTGA. CDR3 length: 17 residues. Written as DNA, the CDR3 is TGTGCCAGCAGCTTAGACGGTTCTAGCGGGACTGGTGAGACCCAGTACTTC. It is translated as CASSLDGSSGTGETQYF.

The genes are TRBV28 and TRBJ2-2, with D perhaps matching TRBD2 (7 bases). With 10 bases removed from V and 10 bases from J, the gap between germline ends came to 25 bases. The CDR3 spans 15 residues. The germline gives CDR1 MDHEN, CDR2 SYDVKM. The CDR3 loop reads CATTQGLGGSEELFF. In DNA form, the CDR3 reads TGTGCCACCACGCAGGGGTTGGGGGGGAGCGAGGAGCTGTTTTTT.

This chain joins TRBV5-1 and TRBJ2-5; 15 bases match TRBD2. The CDR3 has 16 amino acids. After removal of 4 bases from V and 2 bases from J, the junction contained 3 bases not matched to a gene. Germline V gene data show CDR1 as SGHRS and CDR2 as YFSETQ. CDR3 sequence (DNA): TGCGCCAGCAGCGGGGGACTAGCGGGGGGACAAGAGACCCAGTACTTC. Its protein product is CASSGGLAGGQETQYF.

The chain links TRBV18 to TRBJ2-7; TRBD2 matches 8 bases. Germline CDR1 is KGHSH and CDR2 is LQKENI. The CDR3 spans 15 residues. J was trimmed by 0 bases and V by 3 bases; bases with no gene match: 4. Written as DNA, the CDR3 is TGTGCCAGCTCACCGCTGGCGGGGGGCTCCTACGAGCAGTACTTC. Residues: CASSPLAGGSYEQYF.

The chain joins TRBV2 to TRBJ2-5; D perhaps matches TRBD2 (6 bases). The germline CDR1 and CDR2 sequences are SNHLY and FYNNEI. CDR3 length equals 15 residues. Trimming pared 1 base from V and 11 bases from J, leaving 20 bases between. The CDR3 DNA reads TGTGCCAGCAGTGAAGGGATAGCGGACACCACGGTTCAGTACTTC. Encoded protein: CASSEGIADTTVQYF.

The chain employs TRBV19 and TRBJ2-7; 7 bases fit TRBD1. With 6 bases clipped from V and 0 bases from J, the junction kept 5 bases outside the gene matches. CDR1 and CDR2 from the germline V gene are LNHDA and SQIVND (reference sequence). The CDR3 sequence is 14 residues long. The CDR3 DNA sequence: TGTGCCAGTAGACGGGCAGGGGGCTCCTACGAGCAGTACTTC. Protein: CASRRAGGSYEQYF. The full variable domain, its missing parts supplied by reference TRBV19 and TRBJ2-7, is DGGITQSPKYLFRKEGQNVTLSCEQNLNHDAMYWYRQDPGQGLRLIYYSQIVNDFQKGDIAEGYSVSREKKESFPLTVTSAQKNPTAFYLCASRRAGGSYEQYFGPGTRLTVT.

The V and J genes are TRBV30 and TRBJ1-1; TRBD1 agrees at 7 bases. CDR1 and CDR2 from the germline V gene are GTSNPN and SVGIG (reference sequence). J lost 1 base, V lost 3 bases, and 5 bases had no gene match. This CDR3 region has 14 residues. The CDR3 sequence is CAWRNPGGNTEAFF. The CDR3 DNA sequence: TGTGCCTGGAGAAACCCAGGGGGGAACACTGAAGCTTTCTTT.

In its sample, this clone was seen once. The V and J genes are TRBV7-9 and TRBJ1-4; D perhaps matches TRBD1 (5 bases). CDR3 length: 18 residues. Per germline, CDR1 SEHNR and CDR2 FQNEAQ (reference sequence). Trimming took 2 bases from V and 5 from J, leaving 21 bases between them. The DNA for the CDR3 is TGTGCCAGCAGCTTAATCGGGGGGGGGTTGCGTTCCAATGAAAAACTGTTTTTT. Translating it yields CASSLIGGGLRSNEKLFF.

This clone occurred a few times. CDR3 in DNA: TGCAGTGCTAGAGACGCTGAAGCTTTCTTT. This encodes CSARDAEAFF. The chain links TRBV20-1 to TRBJ1-1; no reliable D call. Germline-derived CDR1 and CDR2 are DFQATT and SNEGSKA (reference sequence). This CDR3 spans 10 amino acids. V lost 0 bases and J lost 6, with 2 bases in between.